This TCR beta chain was recovered during a study of Graves' ophthalmopathy and Graves' hyperthyroidism. Study-level background: At the time of initial diagnosis and before any treatment, peripheral blood was collected. Study results and limitations: Predictions made by the model for ophthalmopathy progression reached 70.59% sensitivity and around 72% specificity.

The study amplified TCR beta CDR3 regions using RNA transcripts. RT-PCR was first run with HTBI primers, then multiplex PCR in a second round. MiXCR, run by TCRdb on the multiplex PCR reads, gives a single entry per CDR3 protein. Counted here are about 640,000 distinct CDR3 sequences, 35% to 50% occurring once; the ten biggest clones make up 3% to 3.5%. Pregnant or lactating patients and those with other autoimmune diseases or uncontrolled infections were excluded. Deletions cut 3 bases from V and 8 bases from J, with 10 bases between. CDR1 is SQVTM and CDR2 is ANQGSEA in the germline V gene. CDR3 length equals 11 residues. Worth noting for this clonotype: Its antigen is unidentified.

The V and J genes are TRBV29-1 and TRBJ1-1, with a tentative D call TRBD1 (5 bases). This clonotype was obtained from an adult man with Graves' ophthalmopathy. Sequencing was done on a sample of peripheral blood. The CDR3 is CSVDRGNEAFF. CDR3 sequence (DNA): TGCAGCGTTGATCGGGGGAACGAAGCTTTCTTT.